Below, 30 T cell receptor beta chains from the same sample are listed, as sequenced in a study of blood T cells in healthy people across ages. Combining a sample-barcoded 5' primer with a J-beta primer mix, a second PCR ran for roughly 7 to 12 cycles. MiXCR, run by TCRdb on the 5' RACE reads, gives a single entry per CDR3 protein. The data show about 1.8 million distinct CDR3 sequences, just under 50% seen once. The specimen was blood. Receptors originate from a woman aged 40 to 50 in good health.

The V call is TRBV7-9, the J call TRBJ2-1; a weak D match, TRBD1 (5 bases). Trimming removed 4 bases at V and 15 bases at J, with 16 bases between. There are 12 residues in the CDR3. CDR1 and CDR2 (germline): SEHNR, FQNEAQ (reference sequence). CDR3 region: CASSSTAPRLFF. The CDR3, as DNA: TGTGCCAGCAGCTCGACAGCCCCGAGGTTGTTCTTC.

This rearrangement joins TRBV20-1 to TRBJ1-6; D unresolved. The germline V gene has CDR1 DFQATT and CDR2 SNEGSKA (reference sequence). The CDR3 extends over 18 amino acids. The V gene lost 0 bases and the J gene lost 0 bases, with 15 bases spanning the gap. CDR3 amino acids: CSARDTPDRSSYNSPLHF. The CDR3 nucleotides are TGCAGTGCTAGAGATACTCCGGACCGGAGCTCCTATAATTCACCCCTCCACTTT.

V usage is TRBV27 and J usage is TRBJ2-4; D is perhaps TRBD1 (5 bases). This CDR3 is 16 amino acids long. Trimming stripped 0 bases from V and 0 bases from J, with 9 bases between. Looked up from germline, CDR1 is MNHEY and CDR2 is SMNVEV (reference sequence). CDR3 DNA: TGTGCCAGCAGTTTATCCAGGGCTGTAGCCAAAAACATTCAGTACTTC. This translates into CASSLSRAVAKNIQYF.

This clonotype was found a few times. The CDR3 coding sequence is TGTGCCACCAGTGATTTGCCGTTTCCCCAATCCTACGAGCAGTACTTC. This codes for CATSDLPFPQSYEQYF. V gene TRBV24-1 combines with J gene TRBJ2-7; unclear D gene. V dropped 0 bases and J dropped 1 base, with 12 bases sitting between them. From germline, CDR1 is KGHDR and CDR2 SFDVKD. The length of the CDR3 is 16 residues.

The J gene is TRBJ2-3, the V gene TRBV12-3 or TRBV12-4, with D possibly TRBD1 on 6 matching bases. The CDR3 sequence is 13 residues long. Trimming removed 7 bases from V and 6 bases from J, with 14 bases in between. The CDR3 sequence: CASNQRGLDTQYF. In DNA form, the CDR3 reads TGTGCCAGCAACCAAAGGGGGTTGGATACGCAGTATTTT.

The V call is TRBV5-1, the J call TRBJ2-1; 9 bases agree with TRBD2. Losses at the gene ends were 1 base for V and 7 bases for J; bases not matched to a gene: 6. This CDR3 has 15 amino acids. The germline CDR1 and CDR2 sequences are SGHRS and YFSETQ. CDR3 sequence reads: CASSLMAGGGNEQFF. Written as DNA, the CDR3 is TGCGCCAGCAGCTTGATGGCGGGAGGGGGTAATGAGCAGTTCTTC. The whole variable domain, remainder taken from reference TRBV5-1 and TRBJ2-1, is KAGVTQTPRYLIKTRGQQVTLSCSPISGHRSVSWYQQTPGQGLQFLFEYFSETQRNKGNFPGRFSGRQFSNSRSEMNVSTLELGDSALYLCASSLMAGGGNEQFFGPGTRLTVL.

This clonotype has only a few counts. The chain carries TRBV4-3 and TRBJ2-7, with D unclear. The germline V gene has CDR1 LGHNA and CDR2 YSLEER. Trimming cost V 1 base and J 2 bases, with 12 bases left between them. The CDR3 spans 15 residues. The CDR3 DNA sequence: TGCGCCAGCAGCCAAGCGGTATCCCAACCCTACGAGCAGTACTTC. It encodes CASSQAVSQPYEQYF.

The chain is built from TRBV28 and TRBJ2-7, with D perhaps matching TRBD2 (5 bases). Germline CDR1 MDHEN, CDR2 SYDVKM. CDR3 size: 16 residues. V gave up 6 bases and J gave up 3 bases, with 21 bases separating them. CDR3 region: CASSPFFRGHFYEQYF. The CDR3 DNA sequence: TGTGCCAGCAGCCCTTTTTTCCGGGGTCACTTCTACGAGCAGTACTTC.

CDR3 nucleotide sequence: TGTGCCAGCAGCTTACCTCCGCGGGGGGGGCCTGAGCAGTACTTC. This encodes CASSLPPRGGPEQYF. V gene TRBV7-2 combines with J gene TRBJ2-7; 9 nucleotides line up with TRBD2. The CDR3 sequence is 15 residues long. CDR1 and CDR2 (germline): SGHTA, FQGNSA. V trimming: 2 bases; J trimming: 7 bases; junction bases outside the gene matches: 9.

The rearrangement joins TRBV6-6 to TRBJ1-2; 7 bases agree with TRBD1. The J segment lost 1 base and the V segment lost 3 bases, leaving 5 bases of the junction unmatched. Germline-derived CDR1 and CDR2 are MNHNY and SVGAGI (reference sequence). The CDR3 has 15 residues. CDR3 DNA: TGTGCCAGCAGTTATCAGGGGGGAGATAACTATGGCTACACCTTC. It codes for CASSYQGGDNYGYTF.

The rearrangement links TRBV6-2 or TRBV6-3 to TRBJ2-4, with D possibly matching TRBD2 (7 bases). CDR1 is MNHEY and CDR2 is SVGEGT in the germline V gene. The CDR3 covers 15 residues. Between the trimmed V and J ends, which lost 7 bases and 0 bases, there was a span of 13 bases. The CDR3 is CASIARGAAKNIQYF. In nucleotides, the CDR3 is TGTGCCAGCATTGCTCGGGGGGCAGCCAAAAACATTCAGTACTTC.

V usage is TRBV4-3 and J usage is TRBJ1-2, with D possibly TRBD1 on 6 matching bases. Trimming removed 2 bases at V and 4 bases at J, with 11 bases between. CDR3 size: 14 residues. Germline CDR1 reads LGHNA; CDR2 reads YSLEER. The CDR3 reads CASSQRDTSYGYTF. CDR3 sequence (DNA): TGCGCCAGCAGCCAACGGGACACTTCCTATGGCTACACCTTC.

This clonotype was observed a handful of times. The chain carries TRBV7-2 and TRBJ2-1; unclear D gene. CDR1 and CDR2 from the germline V gene are SGHTA and FQGNSA. This CDR3 has 14 amino acids. Trimming shortened V by 5 bases and J by 7 bases, and 15 bases separated the two germline ends. The CDR3 bases are TGTGCCAGCAGCCTCAGCTGGCGCAGGAATGAGCAGTTCTTC. Translation: CASSLSWRRNEQFF. The full variable domain, rest sourced from reference TRBV7-2 and TRBJ2-1, is GAGVSQSPSNKVTEKGKDVELRCDPISGHTALYWYRQSLGQGLEFLIYFQGNSAPDKSGLPSDRFSAERTGGSVSTLTIQRTQQEDSAVYLCASSLSWRRNEQFFGPGTRLTVL.

This clonotype appeared a few times. V gene TRBV9 combines with J gene TRBJ2-1; D may be TRBD1 or TRBD2 (5 bases each). The germline V gene encodes CDR1 SGDLS and CDR2 YYNGEE. CDR3 size: 14 residues. V was cut by 1 base and J by 4 bases, with 9 bases left in between. CDR3: CASSVYEGYNEQFF. In DNA form, the CDR3 reads TGTGCCAGCAGCGTATACGAGGGGTACAATGAGCAGTTCTTC.

This clonotype has a handful of counts. CDR3 sequence (DNA): TGTGCCAGCACCCCGGGACAGATGACACAAGAGACCCAGTACTTC. Protein product: CASTPGQMTQETQYF. The chain has TRBV7-9 and TRBJ2-5; 7 bases map to TRBD1. Losses at the gene ends were 7 bases for V and 2 bases for J; bases not matched to a gene: 10. CDR1 and CDR2 from the germline V gene are SEHNR and FQNEAQ (reference sequence). CDR3 length equals 15 residues.

The V and J genes are TRBV5-4 and TRBJ2-5; no firm D call. The J call could be wrong; TRBJ2-7 is a better fit for the DNA end. Germline values: CDR1 SGHNT, CDR2 YYREEE (reference sequence). CDR3 length equals 14 residues. The CDR3 here is CASSSNGRVYEQYF. The CDR3 DNA is TGTGCCAGCAGCTCGAATGGAAGGGTTTACGAGCAGTACTTC.

For the CDR3, the DNA is TGTGCCAGCAGCCAAGTTACCAGGGGTACCGAGCAGTACTTC. Translating it yields CASSQVTRGTEQYF. This chain joins TRBV14 and TRBJ2-7; D possibly corresponds to TRBD1 (6 bases). CDR1 and CDR2 (germline): SGHDN, FVKESK. The length of the CDR3 is 14 residues. Trimming took off 1 base at V and 6 bases at J, with 13 bases between the two ends. The full variable domain, in which reference TRBV14 and TRBJ2-7 provide the parts outside the CDR3, is EAGVTQFPSHSVIEKGQTVTLRCDPISGHDNLYWYRRVMGKEIKFLLHFVKESKQDESGMPNNRFLAERTGGTYSTLKVQPAELEDSGVYFCASSQVTRGTEQYFGPGTRLTVT.

CDR3 sequence reads: CACRGGVTDTQYF. CDR3 nucleotides: TGTGCCTGCCGCGGGGGGGTCACAGATACGCAGTATTTT. This chain links TRBV6-5 with TRBJ2-3, with 9 bases identical to TRBD2. CDR3 length: 13 amino acids. V trimming: 11 bases; J trimming: 2 bases; junction bases outside the gene matches: 5. Germline values: CDR1 MNHEY, CDR2 SVGAGI.

In this sample, this clonotype turned up many times. The rearrangement joins TRBV7-2 to TRBJ2-6, with D maybe TRBD2 (5 bases). V shed 1 base and J shed 1 base, with 5 bases lying between them. The V gene's germline CDR1 is SGHTA and CDR2 FQGNSA. The length of the CDR3 is 15 residues. The DNA for the CDR3 is TGTGCCAGCAGCTTAGGGAGGTCTGGGGCCAACGTCCTGACTTTC. Translation: CASSLGRSGANVLTF.

The chain recombines TRBV28 with TRBJ2-5; no clear D. The CDR3 consists of 14 residues. Trimming removed 5 bases at V and 2 bases at J, with 12 bases between. In germline, CDR1 is MDHEN, CDR2 SYDVKM. The CDR3 DNA is TGTGCCAGCAGTCCGCGTTGGGGTCAAGAGACCCAGTACTTC. Translated: CASSPRWGQETQYF.

This clonotype was detected only a few times. The DNA for the CDR3 is TGTGCCAGCAGCCAAGTCTGGTCGACAGGTACCCCTGGCTACACCTTC. Protein product: CASSQVWSTGTPGYTF. V and J are TRBV14 and TRBJ1-2; D possibly corresponds to TRBD1 (6 bases). The V gene lost 1 base and the J gene lost 7 bases, with 19 bases spanning the gap. The CDR3 sequence is 16 residues long. Per germline, CDR1 SGHDN and CDR2 FVKESK.

The V and J genes are TRBV9 and TRBJ1-6, with D possibly being TRBD1 (6 bases). The CDR3 is 14 amino acids. The V gene lost 3 bases and the J gene lost 8 bases, with 12 bases spanning the gap. Germline V gene data show CDR1 as SGDLS and CDR2 as YYNGEE. In DNA, the CDR3 is TGTGCCAGCAGCGCCAGGGGCCTAGATTCACCCCTCCACTTT. Protein: CASSARGLDSPLHF.

The V call is TRBV15, the J call TRBJ1-5; no clear D gene. V was trimmed by 1 base and J by 7 bases, leaving 11 bases between them. From germline, CDR1 is LNHNV and CDR2 YYDKDF (reference sequence). This CDR3 is built from 14 residues. The CDR3 reads CATSRVSKGQPQHF. The DNA of the CDR3 is TGTGCCACCAGCAGAGTCTCCAAAGGGCAGCCCCAGCATTTT.

This clonotype has just a few counts. V is TRBV5-1 and J is TRBJ2-1; TRBD2 aligns across 11 bases. Gene TRBJ2-7 matches the end of the DNA better, so the J call may be wrong. Per germline, CDR1 SGHRS and CDR2 YFSETQ. CDR3 length: 16 residues. The CDR3 sequence is CASSTGSGGAYNEQYF. The CDR3 region has the DNA TGCGCCAGCAGCACCGGTAGCGGGGGGGCCTACAATGAGCAGTACTTC.

The chain is built from TRBV24-1 and TRBJ2-1; D is ambiguous. Germline CDR1 KGHDR, CDR2 SFDVKD. The CDR3 has 14 amino acids. Trimming cost V 1 base and J 9 bases, with 12 bases left between them. The DNA of the CDR3 is TGTGCCACCAGTGATTTATCAGACGAGGCTGAGCAGTTCTTC. It translates to CATSDLSDEAEQFF.

With regard to this clonotype: An end of the junction does not agree with germline; a read error may underlie this. The V call is TRBV6-5, the J call TRBJ1-5; TRBD1 matches at 9 bases. The CDR3 length is 13 residues. In germline, CDR1 is MNHEY, CDR2 SVGAGI. Written as DNA, the CDR3 is TGTGCCAGCAGTGGACAGGGGAGTCAGCCCCGGCATTTT. Translating it yields CASSGQGSQPRHF.

This clonotype was seen just once. The chain recombines TRBV24-1 with TRBJ2-3; a weak D match, TRBD2 (7 bases). CDR1 KGHDR and CDR2 SFDVKD come from the germline V gene. The CDR3 is made up of 15 amino acids. The V and J ends lost 7 bases and 3 bases respectively, with 16 bases between them. CDR3 nucleotides: TGTGCCACCAGATTGGGGGGGGCGACAACAGATACGCAGTATTTT. It is translated as CATRLGGATTDTQYF.

The table lists this clonotype with a few counts. CDR3 protein: CATSGQGSDTQYF. In nucleotides, the CDR3 is TGTGCCACCTCGGGACAGGGTTCAGATACGCAGTATTTT. The chain uses TRBV7-2 and TRBJ2-3; TRBD1 matches at 9 bases. CDR3 length: 13 amino acids. Trimming took 10 bases from V and 4 from J; bases not matched to a gene: 6. Germline V gene sequence: CDR1 SGHTA, CDR2 FQGNSA. Supplemented by reference TRBV7-2 and TRBJ2-3, the full variable domain reads GAGVSQSPSNKVTEKGKDVELRCDPISGHTALYWYRQSLGQGLEFLIYFQGNSAPDKSGLPSDRFSAERTGGSVSTLTIQRTQQEDSAVYLCATSGQGSDTQYFGPGTRLTVL.

This clonotype came up a few times. The rearrangement uses TRBV6-2 or TRBV6-3 and TRBJ2-1; possible D gene TRBD1, 6 bases. The CDR3 contains 17 residues. Germline CDR1 and CDR2: MNHEY and SVGEGT. The V end was cut by 0 bases, the J end by 5 bases, with 17 bases between. The CDR3 DNA reads as TGTGCCAGCAGTTACTCGAGGTCAGGGGCGGTCCACAATGAGCAGTTCTTC. Translating gives CASSYSRSGAVHNEQFF.

This clonotype came up a few times. V and J are TRBV5-1 and TRBJ1-2; D is perhaps TRBD1 (5 bases). Germline assignment: CDR1 SGHRS and CDR2 YFSETQ. The CDR3 runs 14 residues. Deletions cut 5 bases from V and 2 bases from J, with 13 bases between. CDR3 DNA sequence: TGCGCCAGCAGGGGGGAGACATCCAACTATGGCTACACCTTC. As protein: CASRGETSNYGYTF. The entire variable domain, with the rest obtained from reference TRBV5-1 and TRBJ1-2, is as follows: KAGVTQTPRYLIKTRGQQVTLSCSPISGHRSVSWYQQTPGQGLQFLFEYFSETQRNKGNFPGRFSGRQFSNSRSEMNVSTLELGDSALYLCASRGETSNYGYTFGSGTRLTVV.